These 16 T cell receptor beta chains came from one sample sequenced in a study of human T cells and chemical hapten exposure. TCRdb re-called the 5' RACE reads with MiXCR, one entry per CDR3 protein. The sample includes roughly 81,000 distinct CDR3 sequences, 7% to 8% of them seen just once. Whole blood, unfractionated, served as the material for total RNA extraction. The origin of the receptors is a male donor in good health.

This clonotype showed up just a few times. The chain is built from TRBV18 and TRBJ2-5; D might be TRBD1 (6 bases). Per the germline V gene, CDR1 is KGHSH and CDR2 is LQKENI. V was cut by 0 bases and J by 3 bases, with 11 bases left in between. The CDR3 runs 15 residues. Written as DNA, the CDR3 is TGTGCCAGCTCACCACCAGACAGGAAAGAAGAGACCCAGTACTTC. It is translated as CASSPPDRKEETQYF. Full variable domain (rest looked up from reference TRBV18 and TRBJ2-5): NAGVMQNPRHLVRRRGQEARLRCSPMKGHSHVYWYRQLPEEGLKFMVYLQKENIIDESGMPKERFSAEFPKEGPSILRIQQVVRGDSAAYFCASSPPDRKEETQYFGPGTRLLVL.

Many counts were recorded for this clonotype. This chain uses TRBV10-3 with TRBJ2-1, with 10 bases fitting TRBD2. Trimming cost V 3 bases and J 4 bases; bases outside gene matches: 6. From germline, CDR1 is ENHRY and CDR2 SYGVKD. The CDR3 contains 16 residues. The CDR3 spells CAISDPSGGEYNEQFF. CDR3 nucleotide sequence: TGTGCCATCAGTGACCCTAGCGGGGGAGAATACAATGAGCAGTTCTTC.

This clonotype was counted between two and nine times. This chain links TRBV2 with TRBJ1-1; 7 nucleotides align to TRBD1. Trimming removed 11 bases from V and 1 base from J; junction bases left unmatched: 7. The CDR3 runs to 13 residues. CDR1 SNHLY and CDR2 FYNNEI come from the germline V gene. This chain's CDR3 is CAQGVLSNTEAFF. DNA for the CDR3: TGTGCCCAGGGGGTCCTTTCGAACACTGAAGCTTTCTTT. Full variable domain (remainder filled in from reference TRBV2 and TRBJ1-1): EPEVTQTPSHQVTQMGQEVILRCVPISNHLYFYWYRQILGQKVEFLVSFYNNEISEKSEIFDDQFSVERPDGSNFTLKIRSTKLEDSAMYFCAQGVLSNTEAFFGQGTRLTVV.

This clonotype was seen a few times. The chain employs TRBV11-2 and TRBJ2-3; no clear D gene. Germline CDR1 reads SGHAT; CDR2 reads FQNNGV. The V gene lost 0 bases and the J gene lost 10 bases, with 14 bases spanning the gap. The CDR3 loop spans 14 amino acids. The DNA of the CDR3 is TGTGCCAGCAGCTTAGATTGGTTGAGAGGTGCGCAGTATTTT. Translating gives CASSLDWLRGAQYF.

Many counts were recorded for this clonotype. The chain recombines TRBV6-5 with TRBJ1-6; 9 bases line up with TRBD1. The CDR3 totals 13 residues. CDR1 is MNHEY, CDR2 SVGAGI, per germline. V gave up 6 bases and J gave up 8 bases; unmatched junction bases: 2. This chain's CDR3 is CASSRQGDSPLHF. In DNA, the CDR3 is TGTGCCAGCAGCCGACAGGGGGATTCACCCCTCCACTTT.

The chain links TRBV18 to TRBJ1-4, with D unclear. Deletions cut 2 bases from V and 1 base from J, with 11 bases between. The CDR3 extends over 16 amino acids. Germline CDR1 is KGHSH and CDR2 is LQKENI. DNA for the CDR3: TGTGCCAGCTCACCAACCCAAGGCCTAACTAATGAAAAACTGTTTTTT. Protein product: CASSPTQGLTNEKLFF.

V is TRBV7-2 and J is TRBJ2-3; D unclear. Germline-derived CDR1 and CDR2 are SGHTA and FQGNSA. This CDR3 is built from 16 residues. V lost 1 base and J lost 6, with 17 bases in between. In nucleotides, the CDR3 is TGTGCCAGCAGCTTAGACGCGAGACGGCAGTCGGATACGCAGTATTTT. Its protein product is CASSLDARRQSDTQYF.

A remark on this clonotype: Being one base from a much bigger clone, this may be a read error. The chain recombines TRBV4-2 with TRBJ1-3; the D is unclear. The length of the CDR3 is 16 residues. The germline CDR1 and CDR2 sequences are LGHNA and YNFKEQ. The CDR3 DNA follows: TGTGCCAGCAGCCCCCCCTTAATAGGTTCTGTAAACACCATATATTTT. Its translation is CASSPPLIGSVNTIYF.

This clonotype was seen at least ten times. The V gene is TRBV20-1, the J gene TRBJ2-3; tentative D call: TRBD1 (6 bases). This CDR3 spans 12 amino acids. The V end lost 5 bases, the J end lost 3 bases, and 9 bases lay between the germline ends. Germline CDR1 reads DFQATT; CDR2 reads SNEGSKA (reference sequence). CDR3: CSALQGTDTQYF. Written as DNA, the CDR3 is TGCAGTGCTCTACAGGGTACAGATACGCAGTATTTT.

This clonotype was seen ten or more times. The chain has TRBV5-1 and TRBJ2-1, with 7 bases aligning to TRBD2. This CDR3 contains 14 residues. J lost 1 base, V lost 6 bases, and 4 bases had no gene match. Looked up from germline, CDR1 is SGHRS and CDR2 is YFSETQ. The CDR3 nucleotides are TGCGCCAGCAAACGGGAGGCTTCCTACAATGAGCAGTTCTTC. Amino acid sequence: CASKREASYNEQFF.

About this clonotype: Its ends do not fully match the called genes, so a read error is possible. The CDR3 loop reads CATSSYNEQFF. The CDR3 DNA reads TGTGCCACCAGTTCGTACAATGAGCAGTTCTTC. J is TRBJ2-1 and V is TRBV12-3 or TRBV12-4, with unresolved D. The CDR3 contains 11 residues.

This clonotype has more than one count but fewer than ten. The rearrangement uses TRBV6-5 and TRBJ2-1; D gene unclear. Trimming pared 0 bases from V and 4 bases from J, leaving 4 bases between. Germline loops: CDR1 MNHEY, CDR2 SVGAGI. CDR3 size: 13 residues. The CDR3 is CASSYSLYNEQFF. CDR3 sequence (DNA): TGTGCCAGCAGTTACTCCCTTTACAATGAGCAGTTCTTC.

The chain employs TRBV30 and TRBJ2-5, with D perhaps given as TRBD1 or TRBD2 (5 bases each). Germline V gene sequence: CDR1 GTSNPN, CDR2 SVGIG (reference sequence). The CDR3 is 13 amino acids. V shed 2 bases and J shed 1 base, with 8 bases lying between them. CDR3 DNA: TGTGCCTGGAGTCGAGGGACCCAAGAGACCCAGTACTTC. It yields the protein CAWSRGTQETQYF.

The chain is built from TRBV20-1 and TRBJ1-5; D not resolved. This CDR3 is 14 amino acids long. The V end lost 1 base, the J end lost 4 bases, and 11 bases lay between the germline ends. Looked up from germline, CDR1 is DFQATT and CDR2 is SNEGSKA (reference sequence). The chain's CDR3 is CSARVGQPNQPQHF. Written as DNA, the CDR3 is TGCAGTGCTAGAGTTGGGCAGCCTAATCAGCCCCAGCATTTT.

This clonotype appeared a few times. The chain has TRBV4-1 and TRBJ1-2; D might be TRBD1 (6 bases). CDR3 length: 16 residues. Germline V CDR1 and CDR2: MGHRA, YSYEKL. Trimming shortened V by 0 bases and J by 3 bases, and 14 bases separated the two germline ends. CDR3 sequence: CASSQDSGARHYGYTF. The CDR3 DNA reads TGCGCCAGCAGCCAAGATTCAGGGGCTCGCCACTATGGCTACACCTTC.

This clonotype appeared many times. This chain uses TRBV12-3 or TRBV12-4 with TRBJ2-3; 15 bases line up with TRBD2. CDR3 length: 18 residues. After removal of 5 bases from V and 10 bases from J, the junction contained 16 bases not matched to a gene. The DNA for the CDR3 is TGTGCCAGCAGTCCAGGACTAGCGGGGGGGCTCGGGGATCCCTCGCAGTATTTT. As protein: CASSPGLAGGLGDPSQYF.